A single sample is the source of the 11 T cell receptor beta chains below, sequenced in a study of T-cell memory formation after mild COVID-19. Via MiXCR, TCRdb re-called the 5' RACE reads, giving one row per CDR3 protein. Of just over 400,000 distinct CDR3 sequences in the sample, about 22% were seen once. The sample consisted of PBMCs or a T cell subset sorted from them (not recorded which). These receptors all stem from an adult woman who had mild COVID-19 (a few samples of this study predate the infection). Cell type and time point are not known.

A single count supports this clonotype. The chain links TRBV6-6 to TRBJ2-3, with TRBD2 matching over 10 bases. CDR1 and CDR2 (germline): MNHNY, SVGAGI (reference sequence). CDR3 length: 17 amino acids. V was clipped by 6 bases and J by 3 bases; unmatched bases: 12. The CDR3 coding sequence is TGTGCCAGCAGCAGTTTCATCCGAGCGGGGGGGACAGATACGCAGTATTTT. Translated, it gives CASSSFIRAGGTDTQYF.

In its sample, this clonotype was seen a few times. V and J are TRBV3-1 and TRBJ2-6; D unresolved. Per germline, CDR1 LGHDT and CDR2 YNNKEL (reference sequence). This CDR3 is built from 13 residues. Trimming took off 6 bases at V and 3 bases at J, with 6 bases between the two ends. CDR3 sequence (DNA): TGTGCCAGCAGGGACGGTGGGGCCAACGTCCTGACTTTC. Translated: CASRDGGANVLTF.

The chain has TRBV9 and TRBJ2-7; 11 positions agree with TRBD2. Germline V CDR1 and CDR2: SGDLS, YYNGEE. This CDR3 is 13 amino acids long. Germline trimming cut 0 bases from V and 7 bases from J; bases unmatched to any gene: 0. The CDR3 nucleotides are TGTGCCAGCAGCGTAGGACTAGCGGGGGAGCAGTACTTC. Translation gives CASSVGLAGEQYF.

V is TRBV7-9 and J is TRBJ2-1; 7 bases fit TRBD2. Germline assignment: CDR1 SEHNR and CDR2 FQNEAQ (reference sequence). The CDR3 consists of 15 residues. V gave up 5 bases and J gave up 8 bases; unmatched junction bases: 12. CDR3 region: CASSRGNAGADEQFF. In DNA form, the CDR3 reads TGTGCCAGCAGCCGTGGTAATGCGGGAGCCGATGAGCAGTTCTTC.

J is TRBJ1-2 and V is TRBV29-1, with D unresolved. Trimming cost V 6 bases and J 0 bases, with 23 bases left between them. The CDR3 spans 17 residues. The germline gives CDR1 SQVTM, CDR2 ANQGSEA. The CDR3 nucleotides read TGCAGCGTCGACGCCTGGGATCCAGATCCTTCTAACTATGGCTACACCTTC. Protein product: CSVDAWDPDPSNYGYTF.

The chain uses TRBV27 and TRBJ1-1; D is unresolved. CDR1 and CDR2 from the germline V gene are MNHEY and SMNVEV (reference sequence). The CDR3 loop spans 13 amino acids. Trimming stripped 4 bases from V and 2 bases from J, with 8 bases between. The CDR3 reads CASSWQENTEAFF. The CDR3 DNA reads as TGTGCCAGCAGTTGGCAGGAAAACACTGAAGCTTTCTTT.

To note about this clonotype: One end of the junction is discordant with germline, which a read error may explain. The chain couples TRBV7-9 to TRBJ2-6, with a tentative D call TRBD1 (5 bases). Germline CDR1 and CDR2: SEHNR and FQNEAQ (reference sequence). CDR3 length: 19 amino acids. CDR3 nucleotide sequence: TGTTCCAGCAGCTATCCGACAGACAGCGCAGTCTCTGGGGCCAACGTCCTGACTTTC. Amino acids: CSSSYPTDSAVSGANVLTF. The full variable domain, with the rest looked up from reference TRBV7-9 and TRBJ2-6, is DTGVSQNPRHKITKRGQNVTFRCDPISEHNRLYWYRQTLGQGPEFLTYFQNEAQLEKSRLLSDRFSAERPKGSFSTLEIQRTEQGDSAMYLCSSSYPTDSAVSGANVLTFGAGSRLTVL.

This clonotype appeared once. The J gene is TRBJ2-1, the V gene TRBV4-3; 10 bases map to TRBD2. V shed 0 bases and J 6 bases; nucleotides not matched to a gene: 5. CDR1 and CDR2 (germline): LGHNA, YSLEER. This CDR3 spans 16 amino acids. The CDR3 sequence: CASSQELAGVSNEQFF. In DNA form, the CDR3 reads TGCGCCAGCAGCCAAGAGCTAGCGGGAGTCAGCAATGAGCAGTTCTTC.

The CDR3 reads CASSLVLGSYYEQYF. The CDR3 DNA reads as TGTGCCAGCAGCTTGGTTCTAGGCTCCTACTACGAGCAGTACTTC. The chain uses TRBV5-5 and TRBJ2-7; D remains ambiguous. V gave up 0 bases and J gave up 3 bases, with 13 bases separating them. This CDR3 region has 15 residues. Germline CDR1 is SGHKS and CDR2 is YYEKEE (reference sequence).

This clonotype has just a few counts. The chain joins TRBV19 to TRBJ1-1, with unresolved D. V lost 3 bases, J lost 11 bases, and 22 bases lay in between. CDR3 length equals 15 residues. In germline, CDR1 is LNHDA, CDR2 SQIVND (reference sequence). The CDR3 here is CASSMDGAHRSMAFF. The CDR3 nucleotides are TGTGCCAGTAGTATGGATGGAGCACACAGATCGATGGCTTTCTTT.

The V and J genes are TRBV29-1 and TRBJ1-2; 7 bases line up with TRBD1. The CDR3 has 11 residues. The V segment lost 5 bases and the J segment 7 bases; nucleotides outside the gene matches: 4. Germline CDR1 reads SQVTM; CDR2 reads ANQGSEA. CDR3 DNA sequence: TGCAGCGTTCCACGACAGGGTGGCTACACCTTC. This sequence encodes CSVPRQGGYTF.